The present T cell receptor (beta chain) was sequenced within a study of blood T cells in healthy people across ages. General study points: Measured against age, TCR beta diversity per million T cells decreased in a roughly linear manner.

The sample holds one count of this clonotype. What it recognizes is unknown. The CDR3 is made up of 14 amino acids. V lost 3 bases, J lost 6 bases, and 14 bases lay in between. Total RNA was extracted at no less than 6 micrograms per sample. Primed by a sample-barcoded 5' primer and a J-beta primer mix, a second PCR proceeded for roughly 7 to 12 cycles. A template-switch adaptor containing 12 random nucleotides labeled each cDNA molecule. TCRdb re-analysed the 5' RACE reads in MiXCR, keeping a single row per CDR3 protein. In the table there are about 800,000 distinct CDR3 sequences, 58% of which are singletons.

This sequence was found in a man between 25 and 39 years old in good health. Sequenced sample: blood. This chain joins TRBV12-3 or TRBV12-4 and TRBJ1-1, with D possibly being TRBD1 (5 bases). CDR3 sequence: CASSFMSQGAEAFF. CDR3 DNA: TGTGCCAGCAGTTTTATGTCTCAGGGCGCTGAAGCTTTCTTT.